Below are 18 T cell receptor beta chains sequenced from a single sample in a study of glioma-infiltrating T cells. Amplification of TCR alpha and beta CDR3 regions from RNA used iRepertoire nested multiplex PCR. TCRdb called the multiplex PCR reads again in MiXCR, with one record for every CDR3 protein. The data hold about 130,000 distinct CDR3 sequences, with under 30% observed a single time. The specimen was glioma tissue, nonneoplastic brain tissue, or PBMCs (not recorded which). These receptors came from a human donor with low-grade glioma or glioblastoma, undergoing nonglioma brain surgery, or in good health (not recorded which).

This clonotype was counted between two and nine times. The gene calls are TRBV28 and TRBJ2-1, with D perhaps TRBD1 (7 bases). Germline lookup yields CDR1 MDHEN and CDR2 SYDVKM. V was trimmed by 3 bases and J by 6 bases, leaving 12 bases between them. The CDR3 contains 14 residues. The CDR3 is CASSFWQGGNEQFF. The CDR3 nucleotides read TGTGCCAGCAGTTTTTGGCAGGGGGGCAATGAGCAGTTCTTC.

This clonotype was detected a few times. The chain links TRBV18 to TRBJ2-5; TRBD2 aligns across 7 bases. Germline CDR1 is KGHSH and CDR2 is LQKENI. CDR3 length: 15 amino acids. V shed 3 bases, J shed 2 bases, and the junction held 6 bases outside the gene matches. The CDR3 DNA sequence: TGTGCCAGCTCACCCCTGATCGGGGGGCAAGAGACCCAGTACTTC. Translating gives CASSPLIGGQETQYF.

The chain recombines TRBV24-1 with TRBJ2-5; D call uncertain. CDR3 size: 15 residues. The germline V gene has CDR1 KGHDR and CDR2 SFDVKD. Trimming took 3 bases from V and 3 from J, leaving 13 bases between them. The CDR3 sequence is CATSDLGTAKETQYF. CDR3 DNA: TGTGCCACCAGTGATCTCGGAACAGCTAAAGAGACCCAGTACTTC.

This chain joins TRBV7-9 and TRBJ1-1; TRBD1 is a possible D gene (5 bases). This CDR3 has 14 residues. V lost 3 bases and J lost 2, with 10 bases in between. Germline V gene data show CDR1 as SEHNR and CDR2 as FQNEAQ (reference sequence). CDR3 sequence reads: CASSFETANTEAFF. The CDR3 DNA is TGTGCCAGCAGCTTCGAGACAGCCAACACTGAAGCTTTCTTT.

This clonotype was seen ten or more times. The chain carries TRBV28 and TRBJ2-2; unclear D gene. The germline V and J ends were trimmed by 3 bases and 3 bases, with 14 bases remaining between them. This CDR3 spans 16 amino acids. Looked up from germline, CDR1 is MDHEN and CDR2 is SYDVKM. The CDR3 DNA reads TGTGCCAGCAGTTTCCGCAGGCCCGTGGACACCGGGGAGCTGTTTTTT. Its protein is CASSFRRPVDTGELFF.

On this clonotype: A much larger clone is a single base away; this may be a read error. CDR3 region: CASSATGTDFNRDLFF. The CDR3 nucleotides are TGTGCCAGCAGTGCAACCGGGACTGATTTCAACCGGGATCTGTTTTTT. The rearrangement uses TRBV6-2 or TRBV6-3 and TRBJ2-2; the D gene is possibly TRBD2 (6 bases). The CDR3 is 16 amino acids. The V gene's germline CDR1 is MNHEY and CDR2 SVGEGT.

Points on this clonotype: A single base separates this from a much larger clone, so it may be a read error. The gene calls are TRBV11-2 and TRBJ2-7; D is ambiguous. The germline V gene encodes CDR1 SGHAT and CDR2 FQNNGV. Trimming took 8 bases from V and 3 from J, leaving 8 bases between them. The CDR3 runs to 11 residues. The CDR3 protein is CASGPRYEQYV. The DNA of the CDR3 is TGTGCCAGCGGCCCCCGCTACGAGCAGTACGTC.

This clonotype has just a few counts. The chain links TRBV20-1 to TRBJ2-2; possible D gene TRBD1, 5 bases. Per the germline V gene, CDR1 is DFQATT and CDR2 is SNEGSKA (reference sequence). The CDR3 sequence is 16 residues long. Between the trimmed V and J ends, which lost 0 bases and 6 bases, there was a span of 17 bases. CDR3 DNA: TGCAGTGCTAGAGATCGCCAGGGTTTTTCTCCCGGGGAGCTGTTTTTT. This encodes CSARDRQGFSPGELFF.

In this sample, this clonotype turned up a few times. V and J are TRBV14 and TRBJ2-1; 16 bases match TRBD2. The CDR3 totals 16 residues. The ends lost 4 bases at V and 10 bases at J; junction bases unmatched: 7. CDR1 is SGHDN, CDR2 FVKESK, per germline. The CDR3 DNA reads as TGTGCCAGCAGCCGCGGGACTAGCGGGGGGGCCAGGGAGCAGTTCTTC. Its translation: CASSRGTSGGAREQFF.

This clonotype was found many times. V usage is TRBV7-2 and J usage is TRBJ2-3, with a tentative D call TRBD2 (6 bases). Trimming removed 0 bases from V and 7 bases from J, with 14 bases in between. The germline CDR1 and CDR2 sequences are SGHTA and FQGNSA. The CDR3 is 15 amino acids. CDR3 in amino acids: CASSLAASALNTQYF. In nucleotides, the CDR3 is TGTGCCAGCAGCTTAGCGGCTAGCGCGTTGAATACGCAGTATTTT.

Here the CDR3 DNA reads TGTGCCAGCAGCCCGCCTGGGGTTAGGAGCAATCAGCCCCAGCATTTT. Its protein product is CASSPPGVRSNQPQHF. The J gene is TRBJ1-5, the V gene TRBV7-9; no definite D call. Trimming removed 5 bases at V and 1 base at J, with 15 bases between. This CDR3 is 16 amino acids long. CDR1 SEHNR and CDR2 FQNEAQ come from the germline V gene (reference sequence).

This clonotype turned up a few times. The J gene is TRBJ1-5, the V gene TRBV12-3 or TRBV12-4; 8 bases map to TRBD1. V gave up 5 bases and J gave up 3 bases; unmatched junction bases: 6. This CDR3 spans 15 amino acids. The CDR3 region is CASSRQQGDNQPQHF. CDR3 nucleotides: TGTGCCAGCAGTCGACAACAGGGGGACAATCAGCCCCAGCATTTT.

This clonotype was found many times. This chain joins TRBV20-1 and TRBJ2-1; 10 nucleotides line up with TRBD2. The CDR3 is 17 amino acids. The germline gives CDR1 DFQATT, CDR2 SNEGSKA (reference sequence). The J segment lost 8 bases and the V segment lost 3 bases, leaving 16 bases of the junction unmatched. DNA of the CDR3: TGCAGTGCTAGGGGACCAGGGGTAGCGGGGGGTTTGGATGAGCAGTTCTTC. As protein: CSARGPGVAGGLDEQFF.

The chain recombines TRBV7-9 with TRBJ2-5, with 7 bases lining up with TRBD1. The ends lost 2 bases at V and 5 bases at J; junction bases unmatched: 11. The germline CDR1 and CDR2 sequences are SEHNR and FQNEAQ (reference sequence). The CDR3 extends over 16 amino acids. The CDR3 protein is CASSLPGTVDRETQYF. In nucleotides, the CDR3 is TGTGCCAGCAGCTTACCCGGGACAGTAGACAGGGAGACCCAGTACTTC.

This clonotype was recorded a few times. The rearrangement links TRBV4-1 to TRBJ1-5; possibly TRBD1 for D (5 bases). The length of the CDR3 is 18 residues. In germline, CDR1 is MGHRA, CDR2 YSYEKL. V was clipped by 1 base and J by 7 bases, with 23 bases between them. As DNA, the CDR3 is TGCGCCAGCAGCCAAGGAACTATCACCGGGACCCGAAAGCAGCCCCAGCATTTT. It yields the protein CASSQGTITGTRKQPQHF.

Comments on this clonotype: Since a much larger clone is just one base distant, this may be a read error. The CDR3 is CSAREPGLGETQYF. Written as DNA, the CDR3 is TGCAGTGCTAGAGAGCCGGGTCTGGGAGAGACCCAGTACTTC. The rearrangement joins TRBV20-1 to TRBJ2-5; D ambiguous. CDR3 size: 14 residues. Trimming pared 0 bases from V and 4 bases from J, leaving 12 bases between. The germline gives CDR1 DFQATT, CDR2 SNEGSKA (reference sequence).

The chain uses TRBV2 and TRBJ2-3; D possibly corresponds to TRBD2 (6 bases). The CDR3 has 17 residues. Trimming left V 8 bases short and J 2 bases short, with 23 bases between. The germline V gene encodes CDR1 SNHLY and CDR2 FYNNEI. Written as DNA, the CDR3 is TGTGCCAGCTCTGTACTAGCAGGCAAGGCACACACAGATACGCAGTATTTT. Translated: CASSVLAGKAHTDTQYF. The variable domain in full, with the rest retrieved from reference TRBV2 and TRBJ2-3, is EPEVTQTPSHQVTQMGQEVILRCVPISNHLYFYWYRQILGQKVEFLVSFYNNEISEKSEIFDDQFSVERPDGSNFTLKIRSTKLEDSAMYFCASSVLAGKAHTDTQYFGPGTRLTVL.

Points on this clonotype: A much larger clone lies one base from this, so it may be a read error. The V call is TRBV24-1, the J call TRBJ1-1; 7 bases are shared with TRBD1. The trim removed 7 bases at V and 3 bases at J, leaving 7 bases unmatched. Germline lookup yields CDR1 KGHDR and CDR2 SFDVKD. The CDR3 is 14 amino acids. CDR3 DNA: TGTGCCACCAGAACCCAGGGGGGGGACACTGAAGCTTTCTTT. It translates to CATRTQGGDTEAFF.